Listed below are T cell receptor beta chains from one sample, sequenced in a study of shared T cell receptors in the human thymus. This table comes from immunoSEQ multiplex PCR, and its TCRdb copy is limited to in-frame clones, with some not included. Found here are approximately 660,000 clones, approximately 88% of them singletons; the top ten hold around 0.01%. Another study also made use of these data, one on human thymus T cells.

Sequencing was carried out using thymocytes. The receptor set was obtained from a boy under three years old with a congenital heart defect. The CDR3 runs from the conserved cysteine through the conserved F or W. The D gene is left open where the match is weak. The listing skips clone size in some rows; elsewhere it reads once, few, many or a size class.

>TRBD1|TRBJ1-4|TRBV7-7|once
CASSLGRGDEKLFF
TGTGCCAGCAGCCTGGGCAGGGGGGATGAAAAACTGTTTTTT
>TRBD2|TRBJ2-7|TRBV7-6|NA
CASSREAPYEQYF
TGTGCCAGCAGCCGGGAGGCCCCCTACGAGCAGTACTTC
>NA|TRBJ2-3|TRBV29-1|NA
CSVVQGNTDTQYF
TGCAGCGTTGTCCAGGGGAACACAGATACGCAGTATTTT
>TRBD2|TRBJ2-1|TRBV6-4|NA
CASSVSPGLATQQFF
TGTGCCAGCAGTGTTAGCCCGGGACTAGCGACTCAGCAGTTCTTC
>TRBD1|TRBJ1-3|TRBV6-6|once
CASSDMGTDGNTIYF
TGTGCCAGCAGTGACATGGGGACAGATGGAAACACCATATATTTT
>NA|TRBJ2-7|TRBV5-6|NA
CASSRPGTPDYEQYF
TGTGCCAGCAGCCGACCCGGGACACCGGACTACGAGCAGTACTTC
>NA|TRBJ2-6|TRBV4-2|NA
CASSQGGLSGANVLTF
TGTGCCAGCAGCCAAGGAGGGCTGTCTGGGGCCAACGTCCTGACTTTC
>NA|TRBJ2-3|TRBV7-9|NA
CASRNRERGTDTQYF
TGTGCCAGCAGGAACAGGGAAAGGGGCACAGATACGCAGTATTTT
>NA|TRBJ2-2|TRBV4-3|NA
CASSQKSGSLDTGELFF
TGCGCCAGCAGCCAGAAGAGCGGCTCATTGGACACCGGGGAGCTGTTTTTT
>NA|TRBJ2-5|TRBV4-2|NA
CASSQDGGSQTQYF
TGTGCCAGCAGCCAAGATGGGGGGTCGCAGACCCAGTACTTC
>NA|TRBJ1-5|TRBV6-5|NA
CASRGLTDHQPQHF
TGTGCCAGCCGGGGGTTGACAGATCATCAGCCCCAGCATTTT
>NA|TRBJ2-1|TRBV4-2|NA
CASSYGEVSSYNEQFF
TGTGCCAGCAGCTATGGGGAGGTGAGCTCCTACAATGAGCAGTTCTTC
>NA|TRBJ1-6|TRBV12-5|once
CASARSGISSYNSPLHF
TGTGCTAGTGCCCGCTCGGGGATCAGCTCCTATAATTCACCCCTCCACTTT
>NA|TRBJ1-2|TRBV28|NA
CASGSQRNTSGYGYTF
TGTGCCAGCGGATCACAACGGAACACCTCGGGCTATGGCTACACCTTC
>TRBD2|TRBJ2-3|TRBV15|NA
CATTNAGLAGSTRTSTDTQYF
TGTGCCACCACTAACGCGGGACTAGCGGGCAGCACGCGCACTAGCACAGATACGCAGTATTTT
>TRBD1|TRBJ1-1|TRBV6-1|NA
CASSDRTGGITEAFF
TGTGCCAGCAGTGATCGGACAGGGGGCATCACTGAAGCTTTCTTT
>TRBD1|TRBJ2-2|TRBV7-8|NA
CASSWHRTGSTGELFF
TGTGCCAGCAGCTGGCACCGGACAGGGAGCACCGGGGAGCTGTTTTTT
>NA|TRBJ2-2|TRBV11-2|NA
CASSPGGPGTGELFF
TGTGCCAGCAGCCCTGGGGGCCCGGGCACCGGGGAGCTGTTTTTT
>NA|TRBJ2-7|TRBV10-1|NA
CASSESSGGTPAYEQYF
TGCGCCAGCAGTGAGTCGAGTGGCGGGACCCCCGCCTACGAGCAGTACTTC
>NA|TRBJ2-7|TRBV10-3|NA
CAISEPQEGSSYEQYF
TGTGCCATCAGTGAACCCCAAGAAGGGAGCTCCTACGAGCAGTACTTC
>TRBD1|TRBJ2-4|TRBV15|NA
CATSKEDRGKWTSKNIQYF
TGTGCCACCAGCAAAGAGGACAGGGGGAAATGGACGAGCAAAAACATTCAGTACTTC
>TRBD1|TRBJ1-4|TRBV4-1|few
CASSQATGDRNEKLFF
TGCGCCAGCAGCCAAGCCACAGGGGATCGGAATGAAAAACTGTTTTTT
>NA|TRBJ2-7|TRBV4-3|NA
CASSMRYFSYEQYF
TGCGCCAGCAGCATGCGCTACTTCTCCTACGAGCAGTACTTC
>TRBD2|TRBJ2-5|TRBV7-9|NA
CASSPGLAGGWYETQYF
TGTGCCAGCAGCCCTGGACTAGCGGGAGGTTGGTACGAGACCCAGTACTTC
>NA|TRBJ1-2|TRBV6-5|NA
CASSYSGLSSNYGYTF
TGTGCCAGCAGTTACTCGGGACTGAGTTCTAACTATGGCTACACCTTC
>TRBD1|TRBJ1-1|TRBV27|NA
CASSPKAQGGGEDTEAFF
TGTGCCAGCAGTCCGAAAGCCCAGGGGGGTGGAGAGGACACTGAAGCTTTCTTT
>TRBD2|TRBJ2-7|TRBV7-6|NA
CASSTGLAGGPEPNEQYF
TGTGCCAGCAGCACGGGACTAGCGGGAGGGCCGGAACCCAACGAGCAGTACTTC
>NA|TRBJ2-7|TRBV11-2|NA
CASSLTPGGRGSYEQYF
TGTGCCAGCAGCCTTACTCCCGGGGGAAGGGGCTCCTACGAGCAGTACTTC